This T cell receptor beta chain was obtained from a study of OX40 agonist ivuxolimab in advanced cancers. Study-level points and caveats: At 0.1 to 3.0 mg/kg, clonal expansion of CD4+ and CD8+ blood T cells had occurred by week 6.

Data came from immunoSEQ multiplex PCR; TCRdb stores just in-frame clones and leaves some out. The data hold some 150,000 clones, with approximately 94% observed a single time. In regard to this clone: The antigen is undetermined.

The TCR was taken from an adult with an advanced solid tumor such as melanoma, head and neck, liver or kidney cancer. The sequenced sample was CD4+ or CD8+ T cells sorted from blood, obtained in a trial of the OX40 agonist ivuxolimab.

This chain's CDR3 is CAISGLTPQGETQYF. The CDR3 region has the DNA TGTGCCATCAGTGGGTTGACACCCCAGGGAGAGACCCAGTACTTC. The J gene is TRBJ2-5, the V gene TRBV10-3; TRBD1 is a possible D gene (5 bases). The CDR3 length is 15 residues. CDR1 and CDR2 from the germline V gene are ENHRY and SYGVKD. Trimming took 4 bases from V and 4 from J, leaving 16 bases between them.